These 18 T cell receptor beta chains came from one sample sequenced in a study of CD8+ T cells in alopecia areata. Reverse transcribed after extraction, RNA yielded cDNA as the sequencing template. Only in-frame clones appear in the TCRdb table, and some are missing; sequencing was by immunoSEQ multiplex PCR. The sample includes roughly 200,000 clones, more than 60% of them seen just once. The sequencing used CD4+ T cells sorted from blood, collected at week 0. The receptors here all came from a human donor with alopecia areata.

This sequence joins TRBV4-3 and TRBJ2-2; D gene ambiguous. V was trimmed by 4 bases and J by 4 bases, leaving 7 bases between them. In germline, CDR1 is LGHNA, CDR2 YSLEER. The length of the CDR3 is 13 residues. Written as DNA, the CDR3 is TGCGCCAGCAGCCGATTATCCACCGGGGAGCTGTTTTTT. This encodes CASSRLSTGELFF.

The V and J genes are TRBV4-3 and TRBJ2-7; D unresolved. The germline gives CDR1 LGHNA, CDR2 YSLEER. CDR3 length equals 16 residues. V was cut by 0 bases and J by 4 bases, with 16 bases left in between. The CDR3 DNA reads TGCGCCAGCAGCCAAGAAGCCAGCTGGTCGTTATACGAGCAGTACTTC. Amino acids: CASSQEASWSLYEQYF.

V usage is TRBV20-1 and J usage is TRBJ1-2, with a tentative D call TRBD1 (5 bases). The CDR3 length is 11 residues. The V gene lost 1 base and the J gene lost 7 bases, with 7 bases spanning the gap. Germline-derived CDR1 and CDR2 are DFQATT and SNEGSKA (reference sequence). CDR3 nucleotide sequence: TGCAGTGCTAGAGGGGGCCCTGGCTACACCTTC. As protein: CSARGGPGYTF.

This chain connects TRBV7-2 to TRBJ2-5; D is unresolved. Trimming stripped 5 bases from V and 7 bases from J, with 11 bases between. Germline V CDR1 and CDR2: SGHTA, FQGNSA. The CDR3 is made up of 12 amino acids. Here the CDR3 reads CASSPHQVTQYF. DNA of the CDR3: TGTGCCAGCAGCCCACATCAGGTGACCCAGTACTTC.

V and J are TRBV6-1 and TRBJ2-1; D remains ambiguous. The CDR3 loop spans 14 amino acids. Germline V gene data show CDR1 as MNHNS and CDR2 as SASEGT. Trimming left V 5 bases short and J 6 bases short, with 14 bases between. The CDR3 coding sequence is TGTGCCAGCAGTCCCAGGTCTAGGAGCAATGAGCAGTTCTTC. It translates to CASSPRSRSNEQFF.

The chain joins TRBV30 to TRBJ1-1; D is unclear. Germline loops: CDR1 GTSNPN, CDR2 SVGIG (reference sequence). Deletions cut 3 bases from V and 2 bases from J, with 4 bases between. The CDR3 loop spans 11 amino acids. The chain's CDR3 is CAWRANTEAFF. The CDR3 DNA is TGTGCCTGGAGGGCAAACACTGAAGCTTTCTTT. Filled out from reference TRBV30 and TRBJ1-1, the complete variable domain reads SQTIHQWPATLVQPVGSPLSLECTVEGTSNPNLYWYRQAAGRGLQLLFYSVGIGQISSEVPQNLSASRPQDRQFILSSKKLLLSDSGFYLCAWRANTEAFFGQGTRLTVV.

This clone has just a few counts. The CDR3 nucleotides are TGTGCCAGCAGCTCGGGACAGGCTTACTATGGCTACACCTTC. It encodes CASSSGQAYYGYTF. V usage is TRBV7-2 and J usage is TRBJ1-2; 8 nucleotides match TRBD1. The CDR3 runs 14 residues. The ends lost 4 bases at V and 3 bases at J; junction bases unmatched: 4. Germline values: CDR1 SGHTA, CDR2 FQGNSA.

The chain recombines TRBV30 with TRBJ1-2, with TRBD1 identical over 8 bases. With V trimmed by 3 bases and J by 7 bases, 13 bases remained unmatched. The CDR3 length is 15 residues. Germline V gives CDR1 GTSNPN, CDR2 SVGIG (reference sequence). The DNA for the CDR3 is TGTGCCTGGAGGACAGGGGTTGGTTTGATAAGTGGCTACACCTTC. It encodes CAWRTGVGLISGYTF.

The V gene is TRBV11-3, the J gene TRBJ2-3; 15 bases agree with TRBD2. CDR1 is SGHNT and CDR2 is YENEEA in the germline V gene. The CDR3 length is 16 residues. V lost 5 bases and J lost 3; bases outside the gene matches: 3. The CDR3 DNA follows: TGTGCCAGCAGCCTGGGGACTAGCGGGGGGACAGATACGCAGTATTTT. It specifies CASSLGTSGGTDTQYF.

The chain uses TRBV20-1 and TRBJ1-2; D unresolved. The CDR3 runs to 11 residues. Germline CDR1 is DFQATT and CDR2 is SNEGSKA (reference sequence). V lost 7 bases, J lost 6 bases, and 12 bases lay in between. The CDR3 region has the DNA TGCAGTGGGCAGACCTCTCATGGCTACACCTTC. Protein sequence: CSGQTSHGYTF.

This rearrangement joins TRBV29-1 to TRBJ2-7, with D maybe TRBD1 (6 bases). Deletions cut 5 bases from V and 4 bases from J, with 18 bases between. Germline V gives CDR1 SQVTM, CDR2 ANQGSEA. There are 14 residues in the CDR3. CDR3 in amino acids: CSVKEAGAVYEQYF. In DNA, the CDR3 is TGCAGCGTTAAGGAGGCAGGGGCGGTGTACGAGCAGTACTTC.

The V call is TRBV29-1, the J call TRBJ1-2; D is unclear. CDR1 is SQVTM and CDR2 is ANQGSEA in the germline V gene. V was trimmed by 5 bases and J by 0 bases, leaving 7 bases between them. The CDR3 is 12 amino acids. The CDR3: CSVILPNYGYTF. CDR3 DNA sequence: TGCAGCGTTATTTTACCTAACTATGGCTACACCTTC.

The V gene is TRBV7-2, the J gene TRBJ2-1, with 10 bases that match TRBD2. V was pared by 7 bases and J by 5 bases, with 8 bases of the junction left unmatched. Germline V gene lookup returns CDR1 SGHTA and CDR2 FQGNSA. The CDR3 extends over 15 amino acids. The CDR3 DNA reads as TGTGCCAGCACTACCCAGCGGGGGGGAAACAATGAGCAGTTCTTC. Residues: CASTTQRGGNNEQFF.

As DNA, the CDR3 is TGTGCCAGCAGCCCCGACAGGGACTCCTACAATGAGCAGTTCTTC. As protein: CASSPDRDSYNEQFF. The V gene is TRBV7-3, the J gene TRBJ2-1; 7 nucleotides agree with TRBD1. Germline trimming cut 5 bases from V and 0 bases from J; bases unmatched to any gene: 4. The CDR3 has 15 residues. Germline CDR1 SGHTA, CDR2 FQGTGA.

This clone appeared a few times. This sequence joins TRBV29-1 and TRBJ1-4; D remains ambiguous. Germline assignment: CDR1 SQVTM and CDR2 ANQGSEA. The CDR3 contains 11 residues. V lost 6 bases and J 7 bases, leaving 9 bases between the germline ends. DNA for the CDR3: TGCAGCGTAGCCTCAGGTGAAAAACTGTTTTTT. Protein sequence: CSVASGEKLFF.

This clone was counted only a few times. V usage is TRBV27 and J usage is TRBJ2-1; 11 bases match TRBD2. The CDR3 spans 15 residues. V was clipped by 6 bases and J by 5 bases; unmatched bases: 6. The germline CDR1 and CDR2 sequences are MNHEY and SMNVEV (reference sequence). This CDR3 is CASSQLAGENNEQFF. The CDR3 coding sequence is TGTGCCAGCAGCCAACTAGCGGGGGAAAACAATGAGCAGTTCTTC.

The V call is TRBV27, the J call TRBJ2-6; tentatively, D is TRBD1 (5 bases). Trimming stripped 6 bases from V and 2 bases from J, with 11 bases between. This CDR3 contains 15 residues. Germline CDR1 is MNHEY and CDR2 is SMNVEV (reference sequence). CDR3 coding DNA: TGTGCCAGCAGGAATAGGGGAACTGGGGCCAACGTCCTGACTTTC. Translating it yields CASRNRGTGANVLTF.

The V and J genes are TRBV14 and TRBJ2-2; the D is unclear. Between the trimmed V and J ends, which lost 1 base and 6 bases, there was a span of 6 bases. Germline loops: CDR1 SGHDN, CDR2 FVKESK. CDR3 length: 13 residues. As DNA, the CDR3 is TGTGCCAGCAGCCAAGCAGTTCCCGGGGAGCTGTTTTTT. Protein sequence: CASSQAVPGELFF.